One sample yielded the 20 T cell receptor beta chains listed below, sequenced in a study of blood T cell repertoires in COVID-19. Profiling relied on immunoSEQ multiplex PCR, and the TCRdb table lists in-frame clones only, not all of them. The data show fewer than 45,000 clones, almost 90% seen once. The sample was peripheral blood. The receptors were sampled from a human donor in a cohort sampled during active COVID-19.

About this clone itself: This same CDR3 is encoded by further DNA sequences in the sample. The V and J genes are TRBV5-8 and TRBJ2-5; D is perhaps TRBD2 (6 bases). The V end was cut by 0 bases, the J end by 1 base, with 13 bases between. CDR3 length: 16 amino acids. The V gene's germline CDR1 is SGHTS and CDR2 YDEGEE. CDR3 nucleotide sequence: TGTGCCAGCAGCTTGGGTGGCGGGGTGAGCCAAGAGACCCAGTACTTC. This gives the protein CASSLGGGVSQETQYF.

The chain's CDR3 is CASSKRGAGEQFF. For the CDR3, the DNA is TGTGCCAGCAGCAAGCGCGGGGCCGGTGAGCAGTTCTTC. J is TRBJ2-1 and V is TRBV21-1; the DNA was not compared with TRBD2, the D call given in the table. TRBV21-1 is termed a pseudogene. The CDR3 contains 13 residues.

The chain carries TRBV30 and TRBJ1-5; D gene unclear. This CDR3 contains 13 residues. Germline V gene data show CDR1 as GTSNPN and CDR2 as SVGIG (reference sequence). Deletions cut 2 bases from V and 3 bases from J, with 8 bases between. The CDR3 sequence: CAWSSRDNQPQHF. CDR3 bases: TGTGCCTGGAGTTCCCGAGACAATCAGCCCCAGCATTTT.

V and J are TRBV30 and TRBJ2-1; TRBD1 is a possible D gene (6 bases). V was pared by 7 bases and J by 6 bases, with 13 bases between. The CDR3 has 12 residues. The germline CDR1 and CDR2 sequences are GTSNPN and SVGIG (reference sequence). The CDR3: CASRLGGNEQFF. Here the CDR3 DNA reads TGTGCCTCACGGTTAGGGGGCAATGAGCAGTTCTTC.

V usage is TRBV5-4 and J usage is TRBJ2-3; no clear D gene. The length of the CDR3 is 13 residues. The V end lost 1 base, the J end lost 4 bases, and 7 bases lay between the germline ends. In germline, CDR1 is SGHNT, CDR2 YYREEE (reference sequence). CDR3 region: CASSLNPADTQYF. CDR3 DNA: TGTGCCAGCAGCTTGAATCCAGCAGATACGCAGTATTTT.

The chain uses TRBV5-6 and TRBJ2-2; a possible D gene is TRBD1 (6 bases). The V gene lost 4 bases and the J gene lost 1 base, with 14 bases spanning the gap. Looked up from germline, CDR1 is SGHDT and CDR2 is YYEEEE. The CDR3 totals 16 residues. The chain's CDR3 is CASSRTLTGNTGELFF. The CDR3 coding sequence is TGTGCCAGCAGCCGCACTCTGACAGGGAACACCGGGGAGCTGTTTTTT.

The chain carries TRBV7-8 and TRBJ1-1; D remains ambiguous. V gave up 5 bases and J gave up 0 bases, with 10 bases separating them. The CDR3 length is 14 residues. Germline assignment: CDR1 SGHVS and CDR2 FQNEAQ. The CDR3 spells CASSHRRVNTEAFF. CDR3 DNA: TGTGCCAGCAGCCACCGCCGGGTGAACACTGAAGCTTTCTTT. The variable domain in full, with the rest retrieved from reference TRBV7-8 and TRBJ1-1, is GAGVSQSPRYKVAKRGQDVALRCDPISGHVSLFWYQQALGQGPEFLTYFQNEAQLDKSGLPSDRFFAERPEGSVSTLKIQRTQQEDSAVYLCASSHRRVNTEAFFGQGTRLTVV.

The rearrangement links TRBV6-2 or TRBV6-3 to TRBJ1-1; TRBD1 matches at 7 bases. Germline V gives CDR1 MNHEY, CDR2 SVGEGT. The CDR3 is 16 amino acids. The V and J ends lost 2 bases and 0 bases, in that order; junction bases with no gene match: 6. The CDR3 nucleotides read TGTGCCAGCAGTTACCCGCGACAGGGCGTGAACACTGAAGCTTTCTTT. Translated: CASSYPRQGVNTEAFF.

This sequence joins TRBV5-1 and TRBJ2-2, with 7 bases lining up with TRBD1. The CDR3 runs 17 residues. V lost 0 bases and J lost 4; bases outside the gene matches: 9. Germline CDR1 is SGHRS and CDR2 is YFSETQ. The CDR3 reads CASSLGTGGALTGELFF. In DNA, the CDR3 is TGCGCCAGCAGCTTGGGGACAGGTGGGGCGCTCACCGGGGAGCTGTTTTTT.

V gene TRBV6-5 combines with J gene TRBJ2-4; no clear D. Germline lookup yields CDR1 MNHEY and CDR2 SVGAGI. This CDR3 contains 15 residues. Between the trimmed V and J ends, which lost 4 bases and 5 bases, there was a span of 15 bases. CDR3 protein: CASSSMTGRQNIQYF. CDR3 DNA: TGTGCCAGCAGTTCTATGACGGGTCGACAAAACATTCAGTACTTC.

The J gene is TRBJ1-2, the V gene TRBV27, with 10 nucleotides matching TRBD1. J was trimmed by 4 bases and V by 4 bases; bases with no gene match: 15. The CDR3 is 18 residues long. Germline V CDR1 and CDR2: MNHEY, SMNVEV (reference sequence). The CDR3 bases are TGTGCCAGCAGTTCTGGACAGGGGGTCCCGTCGGGGTCCTATGGCTACACCTTC. It encodes CASSSGQGVPSGSYGYTF.

This chain uses TRBV6-5 with TRBJ2-3; 9 bases match TRBD2. V lost 6 bases, J lost 6 bases, and 10 bases stayed unmatched. Per the germline V gene, CDR1 is MNHEY and CDR2 is SVGAGI. The CDR3 totals 15 residues. The CDR3 DNA reads TGTGCCAGCAGAAACTCTGGCGGGAGGGGCGATACGCAGTATTTT. Protein: CASRNSGGRGDTQYF.

In this sample, this clone turned up once. V gene TRBV4-3 combines with J gene TRBJ2-7; 7 bases line up with TRBD1. The germline V gene encodes CDR1 LGHNA and CDR2 YSLEER. Losses at the gene ends were 2 bases for V and 0 bases for J; bases not matched to a gene: 4. This CDR3 is 15 amino acids long. CDR3 DNA: TGCGCCAGCAGCCAATTACAGGGGAGCTCCTACGAGCAGTACTTC. It codes for CASSQLQGSSYEQYF.

The V gene is TRBV10-1, the J gene TRBJ2-3; tentatively, D is TRBD1 (5 bases). CDR1 is WNHNN, CDR2 SYGVQD, per germline (reference sequence). V gave up 3 bases and J gave up 4 bases, with 11 bases separating them. This CDR3 has 14 residues. The CDR3 region has the DNA TGCGCCAGCAGTGATGGGGCCGCAGCAGATACGCAGTATTTT. Protein product: CASSDGAAADTQYF.

This clone was detected once. The V and J genes are TRBV5-1 and TRBJ1-2; tentatively, D is TRBD1 (5 bases). Looked up from germline, CDR1 is SGHRS and CDR2 is YFSETQ. V was pared by 4 bases and J by 10 bases, with 11 bases between. The CDR3 spans 11 residues. The CDR3 DNA is TGCGCCAGCAGCACTGACAGTTTCTACACCTTC. It encodes CASSTDSFYTF.

The V and J genes are TRBV7-2 and TRBJ2-2, with 8 positions matching TRBD2. This CDR3 has 15 residues. The junction had 3 bases not matched to a gene; V was cut back by 5 bases and J by 1 base. Germline-derived CDR1 and CDR2 are SGHTA and FQGNSA. This CDR3 is CASSLAGGNTGELFF. As DNA, the CDR3 is TGTGCCAGCAGCCTGGCGGGGGGGAACACCGGGGAGCTGTTTTTT.

As to this clone: At one of its ends the junction is not consistent with the germline gene, which may arise from a read error. The V and J genes are TRBV15 and TRBJ2-3; 9 nucleotides align to TRBD1. The CDR3 extends over 12 amino acids. CDR1 is LNHNV, CDR2 YYDKDF, per germline (reference sequence). In DNA, the CDR3 is TGTGCCACCAGCAAAACGGGACAGGGATTAGCCTTT. It yields the protein CATSKTGQGLAF.

V and J are TRBV29-1 and TRBJ1-2; 9 nucleotides line up with TRBD1. The CDR3 runs 13 residues. The germline gives CDR1 SQVTM, CDR2 ANQGSEA. The junction had 0 bases not matched to a gene; V was cut back by 4 bases and J by 0 bases. The CDR3 region has the DNA TGCAGCGTTGGGACAGGGGCTAACTATGGCTACACCTTC. This translates into CSVGTGANYGYTF.

This chain joins TRBV14 and TRBJ2-5; 8 nucleotides agree with TRBD2. Germline-derived CDR1 and CDR2 are SGHDN and FVKESK. Trimming at V came to 1 base and at J to 6 bases, leaving 10 bases not matched to a gene. CDR3 length: 16 residues. The DNA of the CDR3 is TGTGCCAGCAGCCAAGTGGCTAGCGGGTCCGGACAGACCCAGTACTTC. Protein: CASSQVASGSGQTQYF.

The genes are TRBV5-1 and TRBJ2-5; TRBD2 aligns across 11 bases. Germline-derived CDR1 and CDR2 are SGHRS and YFSETQ. This CDR3 is built from 17 residues. V lost 0 bases, J lost 1 base, and 5 bases stayed unmatched. CDR3 sequence (DNA): TGCGCCAGCAGCTTGGCTCTAGCGGGGGGTCCCCAAGAGACCCAGTACTTC. It is translated as CASSLALAGGPQETQYF.